The 30 T cell receptor beta chains reported below all come from one sample, sequenced in a study of identical twins. TCRdb redid the calling of the 5' RACE reads with MiXCR, one entry per CDR3 protein. The sample comprises roughly 750,000 distinct CDR3 sequences, around 20% of which are singletons, and around 4.5% rests with the top ten. This same sample was also taken into another study, of T cells expressing NK-cell markers.

Sequences were obtained from PBMCs. Receptors originate from a woman younger than 35 in good health.

This clonotype came up many times. The chain recombines TRBV12-3 or TRBV12-4 with TRBJ2-1; possibly TRBD1 for D (5 bases). Between the trimmed V and J ends, which lost 5 bases and 1 base, there was a span of 12 bases. The CDR3 spans 15 residues. Written as DNA, the CDR3 is TGTGCCAGCAGTCCAGGGCATTGGTCCTACAATGAGCAGTTCTTC. Translation gives CASSPGHWSYNEQFF.

The J gene is TRBJ2-1, the V gene TRBV20-1, with 7 positions matching TRBD1. This CDR3 has 15 amino acids. Germline CDR1 and CDR2: DFQATT and SNEGSKA (reference sequence). DNA for the CDR3: TGCAGCACTTTAAACACCAGGGGGATCCTTAATGAGCAGTTCTTC. Translation: CSTLNTRGILNEQFF.

This clonotype was detected only a few times. This chain links TRBV5-1 with TRBJ1-1, with TRBD1 matching 7 bases. The V gene end was trimmed by 4 bases and the J gene end by 11 bases; junction bases not matched to a gene: 11. The CDR3 is made up of 13 amino acids. The V gene's germline CDR1 is SGHRS and CDR2 YFSETQ. The chain's CDR3 is CASSPGGGRGAFF. The CDR3 region has the DNA TGCGCCAGCAGCCCGGGCGGTGGCAGGGGGGCTTTCTTT.

The V gene is TRBV20-1, the J gene TRBJ2-3, with 9 bases matching TRBD2. This CDR3 has 15 amino acids. Germline lookup yields CDR1 DFQATT and CDR2 SNEGSKA (reference sequence). Germline trimming cut 0 bases from V and 8 bases from J; bases unmatched to any gene: 9. The CDR3 sequence is CSARDPGGSGSTQYF. CDR3 DNA: TGCAGTGCTAGAGATCCGGGAGGTAGCGGGAGTACGCAGTATTTT.

The genes are TRBV7-9 and TRBJ2-6, with 7 bases aligning to TRBD1. Per the germline V gene, CDR1 is SEHNR and CDR2 is FQNEAQ (reference sequence). The CDR3 runs to 16 residues. J gave up 0 bases and V 1 base, and 0 bases lay outside the gene matches. CDR3 DNA sequence: TGTGCCAGCAGCTTAGGGGACAGCTCTGGGGCCAACGTCCTGACTTTC. As protein: CASSLGDSSGANVLTF. Filled out from reference TRBV7-9 and TRBJ2-6, the complete variable domain reads DTGVSQNPRHKITKRGQNVTFRCDPISEHNRLYWYRQTLGQGPEFLTYFQNEAQLEKSRLLSDRFSAERPKGSFSTLEIQRTEQGDSAMYLCASSLGDSSGANVLTFGAGSRLTVL.

The CDR3: CSFRRGSGSYEQYF. The CDR3 DNA follows: TGCAGCTTTAGACGGGGAAGCGGCTCCTACGAGCAGTACTTC. V and J are TRBV20-1 and TRBJ2-7, with D possibly being TRBD2 (5 bases). The CDR3 contains 14 residues. From germline, CDR1 is DFQATT and CDR2 SNEGSKA (reference sequence).

This rearrangement joins TRBV7-6 to TRBJ2-1; D might be TRBD2 (5 bases). Deletions cut 0 bases from V and 6 bases from J, with 18 bases between. The length of the CDR3 is 17 residues. The germline gives CDR1 SGHVS, CDR2 FNYEAQ. The CDR3 DNA sequence: TGTGCCAGCAGCTTAGCGGTTTCGGGGTGGGCGGCCAATGAGCAGTTCTTC. Protein: CASSLAVSGWAANEQFF.

The chain links TRBV12-3 or TRBV12-4 to TRBJ1-4, with D unclear. CDR3 size: 12 residues. Between the trimmed V and J ends, which lost 2 bases and 7 bases, there was a span of 5 bases. In DNA form, the CDR3 reads TGTGCCAGCAGTTTAATGGGTGAAAAACTGTTTTTT. It specifies CASSLMGEKLFF.

V and J are TRBV12-3 or TRBV12-4 and TRBJ2-3; D ambiguous. V lost 4 bases and J lost 2, with 7 bases in between. The CDR3 has 13 residues. This chain's CDR3 is CASSWTLTDTQYF. Written as DNA, the CDR3 is TGTGCCAGCAGTTGGACCCTCACAGATACGCAGTATTTT.

The V and J genes are TRBV5-1 and TRBJ1-5; D is possibly TRBD1 (5 bases). This CDR3 is 14 amino acids long. Trimming stripped 1 base from V and 5 bases from J, with 10 bases between. In germline, CDR1 is SGHRS, CDR2 YFSETQ. CDR3 sequence reads: CASSLSAGDQPQHF. The CDR3 DNA is TGCGCCAGCAGCTTGTCGGCGGGGGATCAGCCCCAGCATTTT.

This clonotype was detected many times. Germline and junction disagree at one end, which may indicate a read error. The chain recombines TRBV7-9 with TRBJ1-2; weak D call: TRBD1 (5 bases). The CDR3 is 12 residues long. Germline lookup yields CDR1 SEHNR and CDR2 FQNEAQ (reference sequence). Written as DNA, the CDR3 is TGCGCCAGCAGCTCTGACAGCTATGGCTACACCTTC. The encoded protein is CASSSDSYGYTF. The variable domain in full, completed from reference TRBV7-9 and TRBJ1-2, reads DTGVSQNPRHKITKRGQNVTFRCDPISEHNRLYWYRQTLGQGPEFLTYFQNEAQLEKSRLLSDRFSAERPKGSFSTLEIQRTEQGDSAMYLCASSSDSYGYTFGSGTRLTVV.

The V call is TRBV9, the J call TRBJ1-3; a possible D gene is TRBD1 (6 bases). Germline-derived CDR1 and CDR2 are SGDLS and YYNGEE. This CDR3 has 16 residues. V was cut by 2 bases and J by 4 bases, with 16 bases left in between. The CDR3 loop reads CASSVGHSKEGNTIYF. The CDR3 nucleotides are TGTGCCAGCAGCGTGGGACACTCCAAAGAGGGAAACACCATATATTTT.

This clonotype has only a few counts. The chain has TRBV6-5 and TRBJ1-1, with a weak D call TRBD1 (6 bases). This CDR3 is 12 amino acids long. The germline V gene has CDR1 MNHEY and CDR2 SVGAGI. V lost 2 bases to trimming and J lost 11 bases, with 12 bases between them. The CDR3 loop reads CASSYGRGRAFF. Written as DNA, the CDR3 is TGTGCCAGCAGTTACGGTAGGGGGAGGGCTTTCTTT.

This clonotype was observed many times. V gene TRBV7-2 combines with J gene TRBJ2-5, with D possibly being TRBD1 or TRBD2 (5 bases each). CDR1 and CDR2 from the germline V gene are SGHTA and FQGNSA. V was trimmed by 6 bases and J by 2 bases, leaving 13 bases between them. The CDR3 runs 14 residues. The CDR3 sequence: CASRRDPVQETQYF. The CDR3 DNA is TGTGCCAGCAGACGGGACCCCGTACAAGAGACCCAGTACTTC.

The sample holds a few counts of this clonotype. The chain links TRBV10-3 to TRBJ2-3, with D perhaps matching TRBD2 (7 bases). Deletions cut 11 bases from V and 1 base from J, with 25 bases between. Germline CDR1 ENHRY, CDR2 SYGVKD. The CDR3 runs to 17 residues. CDR3 residues: CAASSIRGGRGTDTQYF. DNA for the CDR3: TGTGCCGCCTCTAGCATCAGGGGAGGGCGCGGCACAGATACGCAGTATTTT.

The gene calls are TRBV12-3 or TRBV12-4 and TRBJ2-7; TRBD1 matches at 8 bases. This CDR3 is 13 amino acids long. J gave up 6 bases and V 7 bases, and 8 bases lay outside the gene matches. CDR3 bases: TGTGCCAGCACCTCGGGACAGGACCGCGAGCAGTACTTC. It specifies CASTSGQDREQYF.

This clonotype was observed at least ten times. This chain connects TRBV20-1 to TRBJ1-2, with D hard to call. Germline CDR1 and CDR2: DFQATT and SNEGSKA (reference sequence). The CDR3 extends over 13 amino acids. The V end was cut by 3 bases, the J end by 4 bases, with 12 bases between. The CDR3 region has the DNA TGCAGTGCTAGGGGTTGGGGAGTCTATGGCTACACCTTC. Translation: CSARGWGVYGYTF.

Many counts were recorded for this clonotype. The rearrangement joins TRBV7-2 to TRBJ2-5; 8 positions match TRBD1. The CDR3 has 13 residues. Trimming removed 5 bases from V and 5 bases from J; junction bases left unmatched: 4. CDR1 is SGHTA and CDR2 is FQGNSA in the germline V gene. The CDR3 here is CASSTTGDETQYF. The CDR3 nucleotides are TGTGCCAGCAGCACGACAGGGGACGAGACCCAGTACTTC.

This clonotype was seen a few times. V and J are TRBV6-2 or TRBV6-3 and TRBJ2-7; D is unresolved. V lost 4 bases and J 4 bases, leaving 29 bases between the germline ends. Germline CDR1 is MNHEY and CDR2 is SVGEGT. The CDR3 runs 19 residues. As DNA, the CDR3 is TGTGCCAGCAGTTCCGTACGGGTCCAACCGGAAGGAAGAGTGTACGAGCAGTACTTC. It encodes CASSSVRVQPEGRVYEQYF.

This clonotype occurred a few times. This rearrangement joins TRBV29-1 to TRBJ2-1; TRBD2 aligns across 14 bases. Germline CDR1 SQVTM, CDR2 ANQGSEA. The CDR3 is 16 residues long. The trim removed 7 bases at V and 4 bases at J, leaving 9 bases unmatched. This CDR3 is CSAGTSGSTEYNEQFF. The CDR3 DNA is TGCAGCGCCGGGACTAGCGGGAGTACAGAGTACAATGAGCAGTTCTTC.

The sample holds a few counts of this clonotype. The genes are TRBV11-2 and TRBJ2-1, with TRBD2 matching 8 bases. The CDR3 is 18 amino acids. Per germline, CDR1 SGHAT and CDR2 FQNNGV. V dropped 2 bases and J dropped 3; count of bases not matched to a gene: 12. DNA for the CDR3: TGTGCCAGCAGCTTAAGGTTTGTGAGGACTAGCTTCTACAATGAGCAGTTCTTC. Residues: CASSLRFVRTSFYNEQFF.

This clonotype has more than one count but fewer than ten. This chain uses TRBV11-2 with TRBJ2-1; no firm D call. Trimming pared 4 bases from V and 12 bases from J, leaving 13 bases between. Germline V gives CDR1 SGHAT, CDR2 FQNNGV. The CDR3 runs 12 residues. As DNA, the CDR3 is TGTGCCAGCAGCTCCGCCCGGCTGGGGCAGTTCTTC. Amino acid sequence: CASSSARLGQFF.

This clonotype was counted only a few times. The rearrangement links TRBV20-1 to TRBJ2-7, with TRBD2 matching 12 bases. Losses at the gene ends were 4 bases for V and 6 bases for J; bases not matched to a gene: 13. The CDR3 spans 16 residues. Germline V gives CDR1 DFQATT, CDR2 SNEGSKA (reference sequence). The chain's CDR3 is CSATALAGGPGLEQYF. CDR3 nucleotides: TGCAGTGCTACCGCCCTAGCGGGGGGGCCGGGGCTCGAGCAGTACTTC.

The chain couples TRBV6-5 to TRBJ2-1, with 8 bases matching TRBD2. Per the germline V gene, CDR1 is MNHEY and CDR2 is SVGAGI. There are 15 residues in the CDR3. The ends lost 4 bases at V and 5 bases at J; junction bases unmatched: 7. The CDR3 reads CASSFRGGHNNEQFF. The CDR3 nucleotides are TGTGCCAGCAGTTTCCGCGGGGGGCACAACAATGAGCAGTTCTTC.

V and J are TRBV5-1 and TRBJ1-6; TRBD1 matches 9 bases. Germline V gene lookup returns CDR1 SGHRS and CDR2 YFSETQ. This CDR3 is 16 amino acids long. The V and J ends lost 2 bases and 5 bases, in that order; junction bases with no gene match: 5. CDR3 in amino acids: CASSLRTGADNSPLHF. CDR3 sequence (DNA): TGCGCCAGCAGCTTACGGACAGGGGCCGATAATTCACCCCTCCACTTT. Drawing the rest from reference TRBV5-1 and TRBJ1-6, the complete variable domain is KAGVTQTPRYLIKTRGQQVTLSCSPISGHRSVSWYQQTPGQGLQFLFEYFSETQRNKGNFPGRFSGRQFSNSRSEMNVSTLELGDSALYLCASSLRTGADNSPLHFGNGTRLTVT.

This clonotype showed up just a few times. V is TRBV7-9 and J is TRBJ2-5, with 8 bases lining up with TRBD1. The germline CDR1 and CDR2 sequences are SEHNR and FQNEAQ (reference sequence). The CDR3 runs to 14 residues. V shed 6 bases and J 3 bases; nucleotides not matched to a gene: 6. For the CDR3, the DNA is TGTGCCAGCAGTCTTACAGGGGGTAAAGAGACCCAGTACTTC. It specifies CASSLTGGKETQYF. The full variable domain, its missing parts supplied by reference TRBV7-9 and TRBJ2-5, is DTGVSQNPRHKITKRGQNVTFRCDPISEHNRLYWYRQTLGQGPEFLTYFQNEAQLEKSRLLSDRFSAERPKGSFSTLEIQRTEQGDSAMYLCASSLTGGKETQYFGPGTRLLVL.

This clonotype was seen many times. The CDR3 nucleotides read TGTGCCAGCAGTGCGCAGGGAGACACCGGGGAGCTGTTTTTT. Translating gives CASSAQGDTGELFF. V gene TRBV12-3 or TRBV12-4 combines with J gene TRBJ2-2, with D perhaps assigned TRBD1 or TRBD2 (5 bases each). V was shortened by 5 bases and J by 3 bases, with 10 bases between the two germline ends. There are 14 residues in the CDR3.

This clonotype was seen a few times. The J gene is TRBJ1-2, the V gene TRBV5-5, with D unresolved. Germline assignment: CDR1 SGHKS and CDR2 YYEKEE (reference sequence). This CDR3 comprises 15 residues. V dropped 5 bases and J dropped 2 bases, with 16 bases sitting between them. CDR3 region: CASSPAWQINYGYTF. CDR3 sequence (DNA): TGTGCCAGCAGTCCGGCGTGGCAAATAAACTATGGCTACACCTTC.

V usage is TRBV7-2 and J usage is TRBJ1-5; 8 nucleotides agree with TRBD1. The junction had 10 bases not matched to a gene; V was cut back by 5 bases and J by 4 bases. Germline CDR1 SGHTA, CDR2 FQGNSA. CDR3 length: 16 residues. CDR3 nucleotides: TGTGCCAGCAGCCTAAGGACAGGGCCAGCAAATCAGCCCCAGCATTTT. As protein: CASSLRTGPANQPQHF.

This sequence joins TRBV5-1 and TRBJ2-6; D uncertain. Trimming pared 4 bases from V and 2 bases from J, leaving 16 bases between. This CDR3 has 17 amino acids. Germline V gene data show CDR1 as SGHRS and CDR2 as YFSETQ. CDR3 bases: TGCGCCAGCAGCCTAGGGCCTATTGCGCCTGGGGCCAACGTCCTGACTTTC. Protein: CASSLGPIAPGANVLTF.